This TCR beta chain derives from a study of response to subunit inactivated influenza vaccine. TCRdb used MiXCR to reprocess the RT-PCR reads, holding one entry per CDR3 protein. The data show around 250,000 distinct CDR3 sequences, approximately 12% seen once. There are many counts of this clonotype. The V end was cut by 3 bases, the J end by 4 bases, with 7 bases between. The CDR3 runs to 13 residues. Germline values: CDR1 ENHRY, CDR2 SYGVKD. The starting material was non-naive T cells sorted from PBMCs, obtained less than 15 days before vaccination. This chain connects TRBV10-3 to TRBJ1-5; D remains ambiguous. The receptor comes from a man aged 50 to 60 who received an inactivated influenza vaccine. CDR3 sequence: CAISDSGNQPQHF. CDR3 sequence (DNA): TGTGCCATCAGTGATTCCGGGAATCAGCCCCAGCATTTT.